This entry concerns a single TCR beta chain. The sample belongs to a study of blood T cell repertoires in COVID-19. Study-wide context: There were acute and convalescent COVID-19 samples, and they came from the United States, Italy and Spain. The analysed material was cDNA or gDNA that came from T cells, B-cell-depleted T cells, or PBMCs.

Trimming stripped 2 bases from V and 2 bases from J, with 14 bases between. The germline V gene encodes CDR1 SGHRS and CDR2 YFSETQ. The CDR3 has 16 residues. Authors' methods: Amplification of reference gene primers provided the estimated nucleated cell counts. Repertoires were generated with immunoSEQ multiplex PCR, while TCRdb's copy carries only in-frame clones and drops some. D and trimming come from the DNA, and the V and J calls and clone size come from that table. The sample lists about 280,000 clones, around 88% seen once, with approximately 4.6% in the top ten. The source material was peripheral blood. The rearrangement links TRBV5-1 to TRBJ1-5; D gene uncertain. This TCR came from a man aged 35 to 55 with acute or convalescent COVID-19. CDR3 nucleotides: TGCGCCAGCAGCTTTTCCCTAAAAGTGGGCAATCAGCCCCAGCATTTT. Protein: CASSFSLKVGNQPQHF.